A selection of T cell receptor beta chains follows, all from one sample in a study of blood T cells in healthy people across ages. MiXCR was run by TCRdb on the 5' RACE reads, yielding one entry per CDR3 protein. The sample holds about 640,000 distinct CDR3 sequences, roughly 53% seen once. The sequencing sample was made of blood. These receptors all stem from a man aged 55-75 years in good health. CDR3s include the opening cysteine and the closing phenylalanine or tryptophan. Each record gives: CDR3 length, clone size, V gene, J gene, D gene, CDR3 DNA, CDR3 protein. The D gene is left open where the match is weak. Size is omitted from some rows. Given values are once, few, many or a class for expanded clones.

len: 14; abundance: -; v_gene: TRBV24-1; j_gene: TRBJ2-1; d_gene: -; CDR3nt: TGTGCCACCAGTGATCCCTCTGACGTGGGTGAGCAGTTCTTC; CDR3aa: CATSDPSDVGEQFF
len: 13; abundance: once; v_gene: TRBV5-5; j_gene: TRBJ1-2; d_gene: -; CDR3nt: TGTGCCAGCAGCTTAGCAACCCCAGATGGCTACACCTTC; CDR3aa: CASSLATPDGYTF
len: 15; abundance: -; v_gene: TRBV9; j_gene: TRBJ2-3; d_gene: TRBD2; CDR3nt: TGTGCCAGCAGCATGACTAGCGGATGGGAGGATACGCAGTATTTT; CDR3aa: CASSMTSGWEDTQYF
len: 12; abundance: -; v_gene: TRBV29-1; j_gene: TRBJ1-2; d_gene: TRBD1; CDR3nt: TGCAGCGTGGGACAGGGGGTCTATGGCTACACCTTC; CDR3aa: CSVGQGVYGYTF
len: 12; abundance: once; v_gene: TRBV29-1; j_gene: TRBJ2-7; d_gene: -; CDR3nt: TGCAGCGTTGAGCGGACCAACAATGAGCAGTACTTC; CDR3aa: CSVERTNNEQYF
len: 15; abundance: -; v_gene: TRBV6-6; j_gene: TRBJ2-3; d_gene: TRBD1; CDR3nt: TGTGCCAGCAGTACCGGACAGGGTTGGACAGATACGCAGTATTTT; CDR3aa: CASSTGQGWTDTQYF
len: 18; abundance: few; v_gene: TRBV21-1; j_gene: TRBJ2-5; d_gene: -; CDR3nt: TGTGCCAGCAGCAACTGTTCTAGCGGGAGGGGCTTCCAAGAGACCCAGTACTTC; CDR3aa: CASSNCSSGRGFQETQYF
len: 18; abundance: -; v_gene: TRBV20-1; j_gene: TRBJ2-7; d_gene: TRBD2; CDR3nt: TGCAGTGCTAGAGATCCCAAAGGAAGGACTAGCGGGGTCTACGAGCAGTACTTC; CDR3aa: CSARDPKGRTSGVYEQYF
len: 18; abundance: -; v_gene: TRBV27; j_gene: TRBJ2-6; d_gene: TRBD1; CDR3nt: TGTGCCAGCAGTTCGGGGGGGGACAGGGGAATTGGGGCCAACGTCCTGACTTTC; CDR3aa: CASSSGGDRGIGANVLTF
len: 15; abundance: few; v_gene: TRBV20-1; j_gene: TRBJ2-5; d_gene: -; CDR3nt: TGCAGTGCTAGAAAGGCAGCCTCATACCAAGAGACCCAGTACTTC; CDR3aa: CSARKAASYQETQYF
len: 13; abundance: -; v_gene: TRBV12-3/TRBV12-4; j_gene: TRBJ2-5; d_gene: -; CDR3nt: TGTGCCAGCAGCGGGACGGCGAAAGAGACCCAGTACTTC; CDR3aa: CASSGTAKETQYF
len: 13; abundance: few; v_gene: TRBV20-1; j_gene: TRBJ2-5; d_gene: TRBD1; CDR3nt: TGCAGTGCTGCCGGGACAGGGGAAGAGACCCAGTACTTC; CDR3aa: CSAAGTGEETQYF
len: 14; abundance: -; v_gene: TRBV20-1; j_gene: TRBJ2-7; d_gene: TRBD1; CDR3nt: TGCAGTGCTAGATCATCCGGGACAGGCTACGAGCAGTACTTC; CDR3aa: CSARSSGTGYEQYF
len: 16; abundance: -; v_gene: TRBV12-3/TRBV12-4; j_gene: TRBJ1-6; d_gene: TRBD1; CDR3nt: TGTGCCAGCAGTTTCGAGACAGGGGGTGGGGGTTCACCCCTCCACTTT; CDR3aa: CASSFETGGGGSPLHF
len: 13; abundance: once; v_gene: TRBV24-1; j_gene: TRBJ2-3; d_gene: -; CDR3nt: TGTGCCACCAGTGGGTCGGTCGCAGGGACGCAGTATTTT; CDR3aa: CATSGSVAGTQYF
len: 15; abundance: -; v_gene: TRBV4-1; j_gene: TRBJ2-5; d_gene: -; CDR3nt: TGCGCCAGCAGCCAAGTGGGGACGGAACAAGAGACCCAGTACTTC; CDR3aa: CASSQVGTEQETQYF
len: 11; abundance: many; v_gene: TRBV25-1; j_gene: TRBJ2-1; d_gene: -; CDR3nt: TGTGCCAGCTTAGGGGTTAATGAGCAGTTCTTC; CDR3aa: CASLGVNEQFF
len: 12; abundance: -; v_gene: TRBV12-3/TRBV12-4; j_gene: TRBJ2-2; d_gene: -; CDR3nt: TGTGCCAGCAGATACGGCACCGGGGAGCTGTTTTTT; CDR3aa: CASRYGTGELFF
len: 13; abundance: -; v_gene: TRBV20-1; j_gene: TRBJ2-7; d_gene: TRBD2; CDR3nt: TGCAGTGCTAGGACTAGCGCTCCCTACGAGCAGTACTTC; CDR3aa: CSARTSAPYEQYF
len: 12; abundance: -; v_gene: TRBV6-1; j_gene: TRBJ2-7; d_gene: -; CDR3nt: TGTGCCAGCTTATCGGTGACCTACGAGCAGTACTTC; CDR3aa: CASLSVTYEQYF
len: 15; abundance: -; v_gene: TRBV28; j_gene: TRBJ1-1; d_gene: -; CDR3nt: TGTGCCAGCAGTCCTGCCGGGGGGAGGTACACTGAAGCTTTCTTT; CDR3aa: CASSPAGGRYTEAFF
len: 16; abundance: once; v_gene: TRBV12-5; j_gene: TRBJ1-2; d_gene: -; CDR3nt: TGTGCTAGTGGTTTGGTACGGGGGGTTGGAGTTGAAGGCTACACCTTC; CDR3aa: CASGLVRGVGVEGYTF
len: 15; abundance: -; v_gene: TRBV6-5; j_gene: TRBJ1-2; d_gene: -; CDR3nt: TGTGCCAGCAGGGAAACGACAGGAGAAAACTATGGCTACACCTTC; CDR3aa: CASRETTGENYGYTF
len: 15; abundance: -; v_gene: TRBV6-1; j_gene: TRBJ1-4; d_gene: TRBD1; CDR3nt: TGTGCCAGCAGTGGCGAACAGGGGGCAAGTGAAAAACTGTTTTTT; CDR3aa: CASSGEQGASEKLFF
len: 14; abundance: -; v_gene: TRBV5-1; j_gene: TRBJ1-2; d_gene: -; CDR3nt: TGCGCCAGCAGCCGAGACGGATCTGGCACTGGCTACACCTTC; CDR3aa: CASSRDGSGTGYTF
len: 16; abundance: -; v_gene: TRBV25-1; j_gene: TRBJ1-6; d_gene: TRBD1; CDR3nt: TGTGCCAGCAGTGATGGTCCGGGGACAGCGAATTCACCCCTCCACTTT; CDR3aa: CASSDGPGTANSPLHF
len: 13; abundance: -; v_gene: TRBV9; j_gene: TRBJ1-2; d_gene: -; CDR3nt: TGTGCCAGCAGCGTAGACAGGGAGGATGGCTACACCTTC; CDR3aa: CASSVDREDGYTF
len: 16; abundance: -; v_gene: TRBV12-3/TRBV12-4; j_gene: TRBJ2-7; d_gene: TRBD1; CDR3nt: TGTGCCAGCAGTTGGAATAGGGGACAGGGGGCCTACGAGCAGTACTTC; CDR3aa: CASSWNRGQGAYEQYF
len: 18; abundance: -; v_gene: TRBV24-1; j_gene: TRBJ1-5; d_gene: -; CDR3nt: TGTGCCACCAGTGATCAAAAAGAGAGGACGGATAGCAATCAGCCCCAGCATTTT; CDR3aa: CATSDQKERTDSNQPQHF
len: 14; abundance: -; v_gene: TRBV7-9; j_gene: TRBJ2-5; d_gene: TRBD1; CDR3nt: TGTGCCAGCAGTTCCGACAGGGGGAGCGAGACCCAGTACTTC; CDR3aa: CASSSDRGSETQYF
len: 15; abundance: -; v_gene: TRBV3-1; j_gene: TRBJ2-1; d_gene: TRBD1; CDR3nt: TGTGCCAGCAGCCTTGGACAGGTCTTCTACAATGAGCAGTTCTTC; CDR3aa: CASSLGQVFYNEQFF